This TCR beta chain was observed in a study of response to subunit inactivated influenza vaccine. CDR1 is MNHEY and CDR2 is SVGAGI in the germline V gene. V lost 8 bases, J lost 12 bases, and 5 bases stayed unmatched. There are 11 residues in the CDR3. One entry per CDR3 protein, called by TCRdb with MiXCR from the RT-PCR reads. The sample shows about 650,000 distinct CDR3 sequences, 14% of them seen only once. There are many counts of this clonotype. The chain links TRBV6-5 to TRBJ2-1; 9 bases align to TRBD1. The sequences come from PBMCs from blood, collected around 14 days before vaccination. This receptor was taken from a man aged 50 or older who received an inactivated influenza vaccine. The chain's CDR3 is CASSGQGGQFF. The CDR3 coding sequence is TGTGCCAGCTCGGGACAGGGAGGGCAGTTCTTC.